The source of this T cell receptor (beta chain) is a study of control samples from healthy donors and cancer patients. Generated by immunoSEQ multiplex PCR, the TCRdb table keeps only in-frame clones and is missing some. The sample lists 100,000 to 150,000 clones, around 94% seen once, with less than 0.65% in the top ten. Germline values: CDR1 LNHNV, CDR2 YYDKDF (reference sequence). Between the trimmed V and J ends, which lost 1 base and 0 bases, there was a span of 4 bases. This CDR3 contains 14 residues. Specimen: PBMCs. This TCR derives from a man older than 75 with head and neck cancer. This chain links TRBV15 with TRBJ1-3, with D unclear. The CDR3 DNA reads TGTGCCACCAGCAGAGGAGGCTCTGGAAACACCATATATTTT. Its protein is CATSRGGSGNTIYF.